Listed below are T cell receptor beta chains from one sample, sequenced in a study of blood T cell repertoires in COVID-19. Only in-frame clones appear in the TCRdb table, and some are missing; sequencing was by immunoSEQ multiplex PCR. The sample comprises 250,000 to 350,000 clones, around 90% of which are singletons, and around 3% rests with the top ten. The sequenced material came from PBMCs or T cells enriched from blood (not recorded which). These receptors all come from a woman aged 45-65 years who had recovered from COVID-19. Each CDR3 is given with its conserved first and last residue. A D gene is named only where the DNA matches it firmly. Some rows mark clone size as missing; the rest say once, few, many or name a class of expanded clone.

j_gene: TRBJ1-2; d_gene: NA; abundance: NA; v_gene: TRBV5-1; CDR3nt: TGCGCCAGCAGCTTGGACAGTATTAACTATGGCTACACCTTC; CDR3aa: CASSLDSINYGYTF
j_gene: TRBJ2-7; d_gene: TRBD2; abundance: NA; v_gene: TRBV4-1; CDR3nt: TGCGCCAGCAGCCAAACTAGCGGGAGCGTTGGCTACGAGCAGTACTTC; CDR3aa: CASSQTSGSVGYEQYF
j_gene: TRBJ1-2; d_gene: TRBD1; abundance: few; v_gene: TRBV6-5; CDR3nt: TGTGCCAGCAGTTACTCTGGACAGGGGGCTGGCTACACCTTC; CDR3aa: CASSYSGQGAGYTF
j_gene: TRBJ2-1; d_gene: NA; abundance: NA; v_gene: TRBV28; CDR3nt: TGTGCCAGCAGTTTATCCCAACCGGGTACCTACAATGAGCAGTTCTTC; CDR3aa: CASSLSQPGTYNEQFF
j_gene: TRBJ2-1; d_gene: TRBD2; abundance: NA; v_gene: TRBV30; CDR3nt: TGTGCCTGGAGTGTCTTACTAGCGGGAGGGCCTGGGAATGAGCAGTTCTTC; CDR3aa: CAWSVLLAGGPGNEQFF
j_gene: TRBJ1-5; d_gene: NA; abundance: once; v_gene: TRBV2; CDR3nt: TGTGCCAGCACCCAGAACGTTTATAGCAATCAGCCCCAGCATTTT; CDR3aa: CASTQNVYSNQPQHF
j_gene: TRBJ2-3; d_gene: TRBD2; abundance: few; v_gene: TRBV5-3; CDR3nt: TGTGCCAGAGGATGCGGGACTAGAGTCACAGATACGCAGTATTTT; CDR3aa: CARGCGTRVTDTQYF
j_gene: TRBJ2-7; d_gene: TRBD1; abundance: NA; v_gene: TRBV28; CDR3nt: TGTGCCAGCAGTACCTACGGACAGGGCCACTACGAGCAGTACTTC; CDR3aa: CASSTYGQGHYEQYF
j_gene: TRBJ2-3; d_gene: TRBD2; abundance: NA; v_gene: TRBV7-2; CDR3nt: TGTGCCAGCAGCTTAAGCCTTAGCGGGACAGATACGCAGTATTTT; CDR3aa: CASSLSLSGTDTQYF
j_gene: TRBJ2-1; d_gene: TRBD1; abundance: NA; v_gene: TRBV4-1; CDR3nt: TGCGCCAGCAGCACAAGACAGGGGCACAATGAGCAGTTCTTC; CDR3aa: CASSTRQGHNEQFF
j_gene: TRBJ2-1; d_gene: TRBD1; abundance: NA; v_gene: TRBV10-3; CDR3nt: TGTGCCATCAGTGAGGATAAATTTCCGGGACAGGGGTCGAAAGGGCAGTTCTTC; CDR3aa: CAISEDKFPGQGSKGQFF
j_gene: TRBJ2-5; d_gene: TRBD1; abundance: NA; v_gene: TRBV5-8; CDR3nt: TGTGCCAGCAGCCAGACAGGGGTGTTAGAGACCCAGTACTTC; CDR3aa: CASSQTGVLETQYF
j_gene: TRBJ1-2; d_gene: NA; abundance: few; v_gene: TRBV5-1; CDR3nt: TGCGCCAGCAGCGTAGACAGAGACTATGGCTACACCTTC; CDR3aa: CASSVDRDYGYTF
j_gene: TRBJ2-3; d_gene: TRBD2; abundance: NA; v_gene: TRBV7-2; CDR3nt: TGTGCCAGCAGCTTAGGTGGCGGGAGGGCCCCAGATACGCAGTATTTT; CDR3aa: CASSLGGGRAPDTQYF
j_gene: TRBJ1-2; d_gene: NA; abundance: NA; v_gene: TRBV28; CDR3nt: TGTGCCAGTAAAATTACTCAGGGTTTTGGCTACACCTTC; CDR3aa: CASKITQGFGYTF
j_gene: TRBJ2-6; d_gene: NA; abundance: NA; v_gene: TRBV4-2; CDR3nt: TGTGCCAGCAGCCAGGATATAGGGAGATCTGGGGCCAACGTCCTGACTTTC; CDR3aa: CASSQDIGRSGANVLTF
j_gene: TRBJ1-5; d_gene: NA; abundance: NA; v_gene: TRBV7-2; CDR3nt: TGTGCCAGCAGCTCCCGCGGCAATCAGCCCCAGCATTTT; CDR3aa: CASSSRGNQPQHF
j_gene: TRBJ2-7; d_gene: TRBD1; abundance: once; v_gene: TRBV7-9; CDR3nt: TGTGCCAGCAGCCCCGGACAGGGCCTCTCCTACGAGCAGTACTTC; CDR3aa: CASSPGQGLSYEQYF
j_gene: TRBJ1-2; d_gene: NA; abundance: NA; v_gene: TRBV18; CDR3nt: TGTGCCAGCTCACGGGACACTAACTATGGCTACACCTTC; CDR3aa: CASSRDTNYGYTF
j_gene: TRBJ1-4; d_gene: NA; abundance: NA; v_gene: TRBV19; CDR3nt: TGTGCCAGCCACCGCAGGGTAATGAATGAAAAACTGTTTTTT; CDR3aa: CASHRRVMNEKLFF
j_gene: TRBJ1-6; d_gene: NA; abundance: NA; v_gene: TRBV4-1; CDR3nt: TGCGCCAGCAGCCCCGCCGGCTATAATTCACCCCTCCACTTT; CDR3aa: CASSPAGYNSPLHF
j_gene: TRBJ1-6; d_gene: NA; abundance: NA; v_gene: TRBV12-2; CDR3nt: TGTGCAAGTCGCTTAGGTAGGGGGAAACCCCTCCACTTT; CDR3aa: CASRLGRGKPLHF
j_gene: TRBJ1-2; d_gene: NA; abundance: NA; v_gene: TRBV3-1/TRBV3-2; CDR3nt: TGTGCCAGCAGCCTCCGACAGATAAGTAACTATGGCTACACCTTC; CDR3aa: CASSLRQISNYGYTF
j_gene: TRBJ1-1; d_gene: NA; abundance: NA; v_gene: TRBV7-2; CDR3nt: TGTGCCAGCAGCCCCTATAGAGCTTTTCAGGTTTCAATCACTGAAGCTTTCTTT; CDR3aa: CASSPYRAFQVSITEAFF
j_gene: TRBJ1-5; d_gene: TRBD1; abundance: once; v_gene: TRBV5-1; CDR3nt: TGCGCCAGCAGCCCCGGGACAGACAATCAGCCCCAGCATTTT; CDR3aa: CASSPGTDNQPQHF
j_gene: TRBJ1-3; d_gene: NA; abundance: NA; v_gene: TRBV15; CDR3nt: TGTGCCACCAGCAGAGATCGGGGTTCTGGAAACACCATATATTTT; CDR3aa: CATSRDRGSGNTIYF
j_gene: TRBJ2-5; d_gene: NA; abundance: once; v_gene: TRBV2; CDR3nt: TGTGCCAGCAGTTGGAGGACGGGTCAAGAGACCCAGTACTTC; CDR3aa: CASSWRTGQETQYF
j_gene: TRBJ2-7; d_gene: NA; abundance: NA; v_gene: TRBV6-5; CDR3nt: TGTGCCAGCAGTTACTCAATCAGGGACTACGAGCAGTACTTC; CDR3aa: CASSYSIRDYEQYF
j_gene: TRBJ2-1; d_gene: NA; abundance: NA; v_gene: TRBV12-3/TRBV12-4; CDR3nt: TGTGCCAGCAGCTGGACACCGGTCAATGAGCAGTTCTTC; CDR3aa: CASSWTPVNEQFF
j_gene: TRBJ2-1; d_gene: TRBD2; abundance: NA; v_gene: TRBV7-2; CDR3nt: TGTGCCAGCAGCCCGTACGTCGGACTAGCGGAAAACAATGAGCAGTTCTTC; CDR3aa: CASSPYVGLAENNEQFF
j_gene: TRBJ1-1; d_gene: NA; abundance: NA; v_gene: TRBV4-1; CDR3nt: TGCGCCAGCAGCCAATCCCAGGGTACTGAAGCTTTCTTT; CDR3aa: CASSQSQGTEAFF
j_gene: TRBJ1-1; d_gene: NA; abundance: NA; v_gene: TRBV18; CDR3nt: TGTGCCAGCTCACCACGGTTGGAGGCTGAAGCTTTCTTT; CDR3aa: CASSPRLEAEAFF
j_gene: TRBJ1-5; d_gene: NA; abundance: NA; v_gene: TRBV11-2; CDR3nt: TGTGCCAGCAGCTTGACATTACTCGGCCAGCCCCAGCATTTT; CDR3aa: CASSLTLLGQPQHF
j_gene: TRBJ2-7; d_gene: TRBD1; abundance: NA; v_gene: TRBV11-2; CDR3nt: TGTGCCAGCAGCCTGGGACAGAACACCTACGAGCAGTACTTC; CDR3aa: CASSLGQNTYEQYF
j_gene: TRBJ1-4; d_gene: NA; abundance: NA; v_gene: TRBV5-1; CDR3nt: TGCGCCAGCGCCCCATCACCCGGGGGAGGGGAAAAACTGTTTTTT; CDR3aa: CASAPSPGGGEKLFF
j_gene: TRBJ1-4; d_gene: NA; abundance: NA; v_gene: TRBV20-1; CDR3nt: TGCAGTGCTAGCAGGGATGAAAAACTGTTTTTT; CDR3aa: CSASRDEKLFF
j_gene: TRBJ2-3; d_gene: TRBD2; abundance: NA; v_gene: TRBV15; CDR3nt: TGTGCCACCAGCAGAGAGGGACTAGCGGGAGAGACAGATACGCAGTATTTT; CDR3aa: CATSREGLAGETDTQYF
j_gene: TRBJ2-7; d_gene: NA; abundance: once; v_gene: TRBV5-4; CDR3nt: TGTGCCAGCAGCCCGGCGGGTGGTCGATTTAGTGGCGAGCAGTACTTC; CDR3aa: CASSPAGGRFSGEQYF
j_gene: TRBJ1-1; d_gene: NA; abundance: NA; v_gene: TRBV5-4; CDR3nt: TGTGCCGATGGACAGATAGAGAACACTGAAGCTTTCTTT; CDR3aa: CADGQIENTEAFF
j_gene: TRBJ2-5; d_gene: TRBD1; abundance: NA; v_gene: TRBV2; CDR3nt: TGTGCCAGCAGGGGAGTTGACAGGGTGGGAGAGACCCAGTACTTC; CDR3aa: CASRGVDRVGETQYF
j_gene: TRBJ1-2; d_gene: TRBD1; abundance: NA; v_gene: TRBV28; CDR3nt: TGTGCCAGCAGTCAAATTTACGGGACAGGGGGTAACTATGGCTACACCTTC; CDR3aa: CASSQIYGTGGNYGYTF
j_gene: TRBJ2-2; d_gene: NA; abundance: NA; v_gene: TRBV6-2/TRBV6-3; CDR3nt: TGTGCCAGCAGTTATAGCACCGGGGAGCTGTTTTTT; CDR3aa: CASSYSTGELFF
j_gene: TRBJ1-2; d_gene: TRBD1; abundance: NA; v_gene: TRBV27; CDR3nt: TGTGCCAGCAGTGCGACAGGGGGCTCTGGCTACACCTTC; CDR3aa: CASSATGGSGYTF
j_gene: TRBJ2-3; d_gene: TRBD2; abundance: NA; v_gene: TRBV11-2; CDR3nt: TGTGCCAGCAGCCCACTATCTAGCGGGAGGGCCGCAGATACGCAGTATTTT; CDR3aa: CASSPLSSGRAADTQYF